The 8 T cell receptor beta chains presented below share a single source sample, sequenced in a study of blood T cells in healthy people across ages. Combining a sample-barcoded 5' primer with a J-beta primer mix, a second PCR ran for roughly 6 to 11 cycles. TCRdb analysed the 5' RACE reads with MiXCR anew, one entry per CDR3 protein. This table has around 820,000 distinct CDR3 sequences, just under 25% appearing once. The same sample was also studied in work on T cells of mothers and their children.

The sequenced material came from blood. These receptors came from a boy between 10 and 17 years old in good health.

The rearrangement uses TRBV2 and TRBJ1-2; TRBD1 is a possible D gene (5 bases). Per germline, CDR1 SNHLY and CDR2 FYNNEI. V was trimmed by 3 bases and J by 8 bases, leaving 13 bases between them. The CDR3 loop spans 13 amino acids. CDR3 amino acids: CASSEFGARGYTF. DNA for the CDR3: TGTGCCAGCAGTGAGTTCGGGGCCCGGGGCTACACCTTC.

Points on this clonotype: The germline gene is not matched at one end of the junction; a read error may be the cause. The chain employs TRBV7-2 and TRBJ2-5; 9 bases match TRBD2. This CDR3 comprises 15 residues. The germline V gene encodes CDR1 SGHTA and CDR2 FQGNSA. CDR3 nucleotide sequence: TGTGCCAGCAGCCCAGTGACTAGCGGAGGGAGTGGGAGGGTCTTC. It translates to CASSPVTSGGSGRVF. Full variable domain (missing parts from reference TRBV7-2 and TRBJ2-5): GAGVSQSPSNKVTEKGKDVELRCDPISGHTALYWYRQSLGQGLEFLIYFQGNSAPDKSGLPSDRFSAERTGGSVSTLTIQRTQQEDSAVYLCASSPVTSGGSGRVFGPGTRLLVL.

V and J are TRBV29-1 and TRBJ2-1, with 13 bases that match TRBD2. Trimming removed 2 bases from V and 7 bases from J; junction bases left unmatched: 11. This CDR3 has 17 amino acids. Per the germline V gene, CDR1 is SQVTM and CDR2 is ANQGSEA. The DNA of the CDR3 is TGCAGCGTTGAACCCCGACTAGCGGGAGGTCAAAGGAATGAGCAGTTCTTC. Its protein product is CSVEPRLAGGQRNEQFF.

The genes are TRBV12-3 or TRBV12-4 and TRBJ2-5; TRBD2 matches at 7 bases. This CDR3 comprises 13 residues. V lost 5 bases and J lost 5; bases outside the gene matches: 5. In nucleotides, the CDR3 is TGTGCCAGCAGTAGGCGGGAGCTGGAGACCCAGTACTTC. Protein sequence: CASSRRELETQYF.

This clonotype showed up just a few times. The junction departs from the called germline gene at one end, perhaps through a read error. The V gene is TRBV20-1, the J gene TRBJ1-1; 7 bases match TRBD1. The CDR3 has 13 residues. Germline CDR1 reads DFQATT; CDR2 reads SNEGSKA (reference sequence). The CDR3 reads CSANGDSNTEAFF. The CDR3 DNA sequence: TGCAGTGCTAATGGGGACAGTAACACTGAAGCCTTCTTT.

This CDR3 is CASSGSRGGNEQFF. CDR3 coding DNA: TGCGCCAGCAGTGGATCTCGTGGGGGCAATGAGCAGTTCTTC. V usage is TRBV10-2 and J usage is TRBJ2-5, with D possibly called TRBD1 or TRBD2 (5 bases each). The J call may be wrong; the DNA end is better matched by TRBJ2-1. The CDR3 totals 14 residues. Germline V CDR1 and CDR2: WSHSY, SAAADI.

A few counts support this clonotype. V and J are TRBV4-2 and TRBJ2-1, with D unresolved. The end of the DNA fits TRBJ2-7 better, so the J call may be wrong. The germline CDR1 and CDR2 sequences are LGHNA and YNFKEQ. The CDR3 is 13 amino acids. The CDR3 region is CASSQDSGTEQYF. As DNA, the CDR3 is TGTGCCAGCAGCCAAGATTCCGGTACGGAGCAGTACTTC.

CDR3 nucleotides: TGTGCCAGCAAGGGTAGCGGGGTAACAGATACGCAGTATTTT. The encoded protein is CASKGSGVTDTQYF. V and J are TRBV3-1 and TRBJ2-3; 8 nucleotides agree with TRBD2. The J segment lost 3 bases and the V segment lost 7 bases, leaving 6 bases of the junction unmatched. Germline V gene lookup returns CDR1 LGHDT and CDR2 YNNKEL (reference sequence). There are 14 residues in the CDR3.